This note documents a single TCR beta chain sequence. This entry is derived from a study of blood T cell repertoires in COVID-19. Looking at the study overall: The United States, Italy and Spain provided the acute and convalescent COVID-19 samples.

The table came from immunoSEQ multiplex PCR; TCRdb's copy has only in-frame clones and leaves some out. The table lists 90,000 to 130,000 clones, 70% to 90% of them singletons. The sequence came from a human donor in a cohort sampled during active COVID-19. Sequenced: peripheral blood.

CDR3 bases: TGTGCCAGCAGCTTAACTCAAGCCTCCTCCTACGAGCAGTACTTC. As protein: CASSLTQASSYEQYF. This chain joins TRBV5-4 and TRBJ2-7; no clear D gene. V lost 2 bases, J lost 0 bases, and 12 bases lay in between. Looked up from germline, CDR1 is SGHNT and CDR2 is YYREEE (reference sequence). The CDR3 totals 15 residues.